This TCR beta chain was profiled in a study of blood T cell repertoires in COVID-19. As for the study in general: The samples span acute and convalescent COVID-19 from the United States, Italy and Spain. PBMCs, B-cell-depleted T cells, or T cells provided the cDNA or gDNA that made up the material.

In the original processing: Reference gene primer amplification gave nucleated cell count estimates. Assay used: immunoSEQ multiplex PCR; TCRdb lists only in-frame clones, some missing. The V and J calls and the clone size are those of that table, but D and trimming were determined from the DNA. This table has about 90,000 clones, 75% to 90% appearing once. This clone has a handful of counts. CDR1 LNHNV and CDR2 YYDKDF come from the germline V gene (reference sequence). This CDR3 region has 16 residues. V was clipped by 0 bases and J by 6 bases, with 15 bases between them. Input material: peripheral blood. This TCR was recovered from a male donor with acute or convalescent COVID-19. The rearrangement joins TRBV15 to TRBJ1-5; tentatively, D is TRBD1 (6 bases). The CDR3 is CATSREVQGAGQPQHF. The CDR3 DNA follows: TGTGCCACCAGCAGAGAAGTACAGGGTGCTGGTCAGCCCCAGCATTTT.